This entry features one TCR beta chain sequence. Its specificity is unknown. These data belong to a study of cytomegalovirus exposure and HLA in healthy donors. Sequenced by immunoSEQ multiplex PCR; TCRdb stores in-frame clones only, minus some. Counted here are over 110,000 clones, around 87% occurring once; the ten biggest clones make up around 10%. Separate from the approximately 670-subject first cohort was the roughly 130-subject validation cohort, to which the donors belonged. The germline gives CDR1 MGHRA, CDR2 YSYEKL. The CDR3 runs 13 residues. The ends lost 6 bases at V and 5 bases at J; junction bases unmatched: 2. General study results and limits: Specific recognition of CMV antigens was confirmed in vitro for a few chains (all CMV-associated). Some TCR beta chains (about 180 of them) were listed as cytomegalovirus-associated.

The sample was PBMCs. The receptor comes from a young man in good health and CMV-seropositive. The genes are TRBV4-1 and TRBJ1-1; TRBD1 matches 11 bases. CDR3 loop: CASRDRGRTEAFF. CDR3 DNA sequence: TGCGCCAGCAGGGACAGGGGGCGAACTGAAGCTTTCTTT.